This T cell receptor (beta chain) was retrieved from a study of blood T cells in healthy people across ages. Findings and caveats of the study: It was held that the diversity estimates obtained from one million T cells were underestimates. Naive CD4+ cell counts and diversity both ran higher in long-lived than in aged donors.

Those donating, healthy Caucasian individuals from Russia, were aged about 6 to 95. This clonotype was observed many times. The antigen remains unidentified. Alongside a J-beta primer mix, a sample-barcoded 5' primer served in a second PCR lasting about 7 to 12 cycles. Every molecule of cDNA carried a tag from a template-switch adaptor with 12 random nucleotides. Via MiXCR, TCRdb re-called the 5' RACE reads, giving one row per CDR3 protein. The sample shows hundreds of thousands of distinct CDR3 sequences, about 34% of them seen only once. The TCR comes from a woman of 80 years or more in good health. The sequencing sample was made of blood.

The CDR3 spells CASSQVGTGYGYTF. The CDR3 nucleotides are TGCGCCAGCAGCCAAGTAGGGACAGGGTATGGCTACACCTTC. J is TRBJ1-2 and V is TRBV4-1; TRBD1 agrees at 9 bases. The V gene end was trimmed by 1 base and the J gene end by 5 bases; junction bases not matched to a gene: 2. CDR3 length equals 14 residues. Germline assignment: CDR1 MGHRA and CDR2 YSYEKL.